A selection of T cell receptor beta chains follows, all from one sample in a study of cytomegalovirus exposure and HLA in healthy donors. Libraries were prepared by immunoSEQ multiplex PCR; TCRdb keeps only in-frame clonotypes and omits some of them. This table holds around 140,000 clones, approximately 94% found once. Sequences were obtained from PBMCs. These receptors all come from a man between 18 and 35 years old in good health and CMV-seropositive. Both conserved end residues are part of each CDR3. The order of the fields is V gene, clone size, CDR3 length, J gene, D gene, CDR3 protein, CDR3 DNA. A D gene is named only where the DNA matches it firmly. Clone size is stated in some rows and not others, as once, few, many or a class when expanded.

v_gene: TRBV4-1; abundance: once; len: 19; j_gene: TRBJ2-1; d_gene: TRBD2; CDR3aa: CASSQDELFGLAGGWEQFF; CDR3nt: TGCGCCAGCAGCCAAGACGAGCTCTTTGGACTAGCGGGAGGGTGGGAGCAGTTCTTC
v_gene: TRBV6-5; abundance: NA; len: 16; j_gene: TRBJ2-1; d_gene: TRBD1; CDR3aa: CASSYLGQGLLNEQFF; CDR3nt: TGTGCCAGCAGTTACCTTGGACAGGGACTCCTCAATGAGCAGTTCTTC
v_gene: TRBV27; abundance: NA; len: 16; j_gene: TRBJ2-1; d_gene: TRBD2; CDR3aa: CASRGGIRGSYNEQFF; CDR3nt: TGTGCCAGCAGGGGAGGGATTAGGGGCTCCTACAATGAGCAGTTCTTC
v_gene: TRBV14; abundance: NA; len: 17; j_gene: TRBJ2-7; d_gene: TRBD2; CDR3aa: CASSQVRLAGGTYEQYF; CDR3nt: TGTGCCAGCAGCCAAGTGAGGCTAGCGGGAGGGACCTACGAGCAGTACTTC
v_gene: TRBV9; abundance: NA; len: 13; j_gene: TRBJ1-2; d_gene: TRBD1; CDR3aa: CASSDRQGVGYTF; CDR3nt: TGTGCCAGCAGCGACCGACAGGGCGTCGGCTACACCTTC
v_gene: TRBV5-1; abundance: NA; len: 14; j_gene: TRBJ2-5; d_gene: TRBD2; CDR3aa: CASSSTSGKETQYF; CDR3nt: TGCGCCAGCAGCTCGACTAGCGGGAAAGAGACCCAGTACTTC
v_gene: TRBV11-1; abundance: NA; len: 15; j_gene: TRBJ2-5; d_gene: TRBD1; CDR3aa: CASSLSLTGEETQYF; CDR3nt: TGTGCCAGCAGCTTATCCCTTACAGGGGAGGAGACCCAGTACTTC
v_gene: TRBV7-9; abundance: NA; len: 15; j_gene: TRBJ2-7; d_gene: TRBD2; CDR3aa: CASRALAGGPYEQYF; CDR3nt: TGTGCCAGCAGAGCTCTAGCGGGAGGCCCCTACGAGCAGTACTTC
v_gene: TRBV19; abundance: NA; len: 15; j_gene: TRBJ1-1; d_gene: NA; CDR3aa: CASSIVPGVLTEAFF; CDR3nt: TGTGCCAGTAGTATAGTTCCGGGGGTACTCACTGAAGCTTTCTTT
v_gene: TRBV2; abundance: NA; len: 15; j_gene: TRBJ2-3; d_gene: TRBD2; CDR3aa: CASSEFLAGGNTQYF; CDR3nt: TGTGCCAGCAGTGAATTTCTAGCGGGAGGTAATACGCAGTATTTT
v_gene: TRBV7-3; abundance: NA; len: 16; j_gene: TRBJ1-6; d_gene: NA; CDR3aa: CASSLRGSSYNSPLHF; CDR3nt: TGTGCCAGCAGCTTACGGGGGAGCTCCTATAATTCACCCCTCCACTTT
v_gene: TRBV7-9; abundance: NA; len: 18; j_gene: TRBJ2-2; d_gene: TRBD2; CDR3aa: CASSLEEFGRANTGELFF; CDR3nt: TGTGCCAGCAGCTTAGAGGAATTCGGGAGGGCGAACACCGGGGAGCTGTTTTTT
v_gene: TRBV6-5; abundance: NA; len: 14; j_gene: TRBJ1-3; d_gene: NA; CDR3aa: CASSPTEAGNTIYF; CDR3nt: TGTGCCAGCAGCCCGACAGAGGCGGGAAACACCATATATTTT
v_gene: TRBV11-3; abundance: NA; len: 14; j_gene: TRBJ2-2; d_gene: NA; CDR3aa: CASSPDTNTGELFF; CDR3nt: TGTGCCAGCAGTCCCGACACAAACACCGGGGAGCTGTTTTTT
v_gene: TRBV5-5; abundance: NA; len: 14; j_gene: TRBJ1-5; d_gene: NA; CDR3aa: CASSLERVDWPRHF; CDR3nt: TGTGCCAGCAGCTTGGAGAGGGTGGACTGGCCTCGGCATTTT
v_gene: TRBV27; abundance: NA; len: 13; j_gene: TRBJ1-5; d_gene: NA; CDR3aa: CASSLLPGAVGHF; CDR3nt: TGTGCCAGCAGTTTACTCCCAGGGGCCGTGGGACATTTT
v_gene: TRBV2; abundance: NA; len: 14; j_gene: TRBJ1-2; d_gene: NA; CDR3aa: CASRRGPGGGGYTF; CDR3nt: TGTGCCAGCCGCCGGGGACCGGGGGGCGGGGGCTACACCTTC
v_gene: TRBV4-1; abundance: NA; len: 17; j_gene: TRBJ2-4; d_gene: TRBD2; CDR3aa: CASSQASHTSGINIQYF; CDR3nt: TGCGCCAGCAGCCAAGCATCGCATACTAGCGGGATAAACATTCAGTACTTC
v_gene: TRBV27; abundance: NA; len: 14; j_gene: TRBJ2-3; d_gene: TRBD2; CDR3aa: CASRGGYFTDTQYF; CDR3nt: TGTGCCAGCAGGGGGGGGTACTTCACAGATACGCAGTATTTT
v_gene: TRBV28; abundance: NA; len: 20; j_gene: TRBJ1-5; d_gene: NA; CDR3aa: CASMEGWKPTKTYSNQPQHF; CDR3nt: TGTGCCAGCATGGAAGGTTGGAAGCCGACAAAGACCTATAGCAATCAGCCCCAGCATTTT
v_gene: TRBV12-5; abundance: NA; len: 13; j_gene: TRBJ1-1; d_gene: TRBD1; CDR3aa: CASGGTGDTEAFF; CDR3nt: TGTGCTAGTGGCGGGACAGGGGACACTGAAGCTTTCTTT
v_gene: TRBV5-1; abundance: NA; len: 17; j_gene: TRBJ1-2; d_gene: NA; CDR3aa: CASSDGVLVTVAGGYTF; CDR3nt: TGCGCCAGCAGCGACGGGGTTTTGGTGACGGTTGCTGGGGGCTACACCTTC
v_gene: TRBV5-6; abundance: once; len: 16; j_gene: TRBJ2-3; d_gene: TRBD2; CDR3aa: CASSTGLAGVPDTQYF; CDR3nt: TGTGCCAGCAGCACCGGACTAGCGGGAGTCCCAGATACGCAGTATTTT
v_gene: TRBV5-1; abundance: NA; len: 19; j_gene: TRBJ2-5; d_gene: NA; CDR3aa: CASSLGIVARIARGETQYF; CDR3nt: TGCGCCAGCAGCTTGGGTATAGTGGCGCGGATCGCCCGGGGGGAGACCCAGTACTTC
v_gene: TRBV29-1; abundance: NA; len: 13; j_gene: TRBJ2-1; d_gene: NA; CDR3aa: CSVGGGTYNEQFF; CDR3nt: TGCAGCGTTGGCGGCGGGACTTACAATGAGCAGTTCTTC
v_gene: TRBV18; abundance: NA; len: 16; j_gene: TRBJ2-1; d_gene: TRBD2; CDR3aa: CASSLQWTSGSNEQFF; CDR3nt: TGTGCCAGCTCACTACAGTGGACTAGCGGGAGCAATGAGCAGTTCTTC
v_gene: TRBV7-6; abundance: NA; len: 14; j_gene: TRBJ2-7; d_gene: NA; CDR3aa: CASSKPEAPYEQYF; CDR3nt: TGTGCCAGCAGCAAACCCGAGGCCCCCTACGAGCAGTACTTC
v_gene: TRBV7-2; abundance: NA; len: 16; j_gene: TRBJ2-3; d_gene: TRBD2; CDR3aa: CASSSRLAGPGDTQYF; CDR3nt: TGTGCCAGCAGCTCTCGCTTAGCGGGACCGGGGGATACGCAGTATTTT
v_gene: TRBV27; abundance: NA; len: 18; j_gene: TRBJ2-3; d_gene: TRBD2; CDR3aa: CASSSFTGGVDVGNTQYF; CDR3nt: TGTGCCAGCAGTTCCTTCACGGGGGGGGTGGATGTGGGAAATACGCAGTATTTT
v_gene: TRBV18; abundance: NA; len: 16; j_gene: TRBJ2-3; d_gene: TRBD2; CDR3aa: CASSPRTSGRTDTQYF; CDR3nt: TGTGCCAGCTCACCTCGGACTAGCGGGCGCACAGATACGCAGTATTTT
v_gene: TRBV2; abundance: NA; len: 15; j_gene: TRBJ2-7; d_gene: TRBD2; CDR3aa: CASRHISGSSYEQYF; CDR3nt: TGTGCCAGCAGACATATTAGCGGGAGCTCCTACGAGCAGTACTTC
v_gene: TRBV28; abundance: NA; len: 13; j_gene: TRBJ1-2; d_gene: TRBD1; CDR3aa: CASSLGTALGYTF; CDR3nt: TGTGCCAGCAGTTTAGGGACAGCCCTTGGCTACACCTTC
v_gene: TRBV28; abundance: NA; len: 15; j_gene: TRBJ2-7; d_gene: NA; CDR3aa: CASSSQAGPLYEQYF; CDR3nt: TGTGCCAGCAGCTCTCAGGCGGGACCTCTATACGAGCAGTACTTC
v_gene: TRBV28; abundance: NA; len: 14; j_gene: TRBJ1-1; d_gene: NA; CDR3aa: CASSSWAENTEAFF; CDR3nt: TGTGCCAGCAGTTCGTGGGCCGAGAACACTGAAGCTTTCTTT
v_gene: TRBV30; abundance: once; len: 15; j_gene: TRBJ2-3; d_gene: NA; CDR3aa: CAVTGQGLAGDTQYF; CDR3nt: TGTGCCGTGACAGGGCAAGGGCTAGCGGGAGATACGCAGTATTTT
v_gene: TRBV28; abundance: NA; len: 13; j_gene: TRBJ1-4; d_gene: NA; CDR3aa: CASGSGTNEKLFF; CDR3nt: TGTGCCAGCGGGTCGGGGACTAATGAAAAACTGTTTTTT
v_gene: TRBV11-2; abundance: NA; len: 19; j_gene: TRBJ2-7; d_gene: TRBD2; CDR3aa: CASSFLWSTSGRASYEQYF; CDR3nt: TGTGCCAGCAGCTTTTTATGGTCTACTAGCGGGAGGGCCTCCTACGAGCAGTACTTC
v_gene: TRBV5-4; abundance: NA; len: 15; j_gene: TRBJ1-5; d_gene: NA; CDR3aa: CASSLGAGGNQPQHF; CDR3nt: TGTGCCAGCAGCTTGGGGGCAGGGGGCAATCAGCCCCAGCATTTT
v_gene: TRBV25-1; abundance: NA; len: 15; j_gene: TRBJ2-7; d_gene: TRBD2; CDR3aa: CASSELGGSSHEQYF; CDR3nt: TGTGCCAGCAGTGAATTAGGCGGGAGTAGCCACGAGCAGTACTTC
v_gene: TRBV6-1; abundance: NA; len: 15; j_gene: TRBJ1-2; d_gene: TRBD1; CDR3aa: CASSETTGTAYGYTF; CDR3nt: TGTGCCAGCAGCGAAACTACCGGGACAGCCTATGGCTACACCTTC
v_gene: TRBV27; abundance: NA; len: 14; j_gene: TRBJ1-2; d_gene: NA; CDR3aa: CASSLGQPNYGYTF; CDR3nt: TGTGCCAGCAGTTTAGGACAGCCCAACTATGGCTACACCTTC
v_gene: TRBV6-5; abundance: NA; len: 14; j_gene: TRBJ1-2; d_gene: TRBD1; CDR3aa: CASSRTGGAYGYTF; CDR3nt: TGTGCCAGCAGCCGCACAGGGGGCGCCTATGGCTACACCTTC
v_gene: TRBV7-8; abundance: NA; len: 14; j_gene: TRBJ2-1; d_gene: NA; CDR3aa: CASSLRGGSYEQFF; CDR3nt: TGTGCCAGCAGCTTAAGGGGGGGATCGTATGAGCAGTTCTTC
v_gene: TRBV7-9; abundance: NA; len: 14; j_gene: TRBJ2-5; d_gene: NA; CDR3aa: CASSLETSSETQYF; CDR3nt: TGTGCCAGCAGCTTGGAGACTAGTAGCGAGACCCAGTACTTC
v_gene: TRBV11-3; abundance: once; len: 17; j_gene: TRBJ2-1; d_gene: TRBD2; CDR3aa: CASSRGRLAGHYNEQFF; CDR3nt: TGTGCCAGCAGCCGAGGGAGGCTAGCGGGCCACTACAATGAGCAGTTCTTC
v_gene: TRBV4-1; abundance: NA; len: 15; j_gene: TRBJ2-5; d_gene: TRBD2; CDR3aa: CASSQDLAGGETQYF; CDR3nt: TGCGCCAGCAGCCAAGATCTAGCGGGAGGGGAGACCCAGTACTTC
v_gene: TRBV15; abundance: NA; len: 16; j_gene: TRBJ1-2; d_gene: TRBD1; CDR3aa: CATSREGQGGGYGYTF; CDR3nt: TGTGCCACCAGCAGAGAGGGACAGGGAGGCGGCTATGGCTACACCTTC
v_gene: TRBV5-1; abundance: NA; len: 19; j_gene: TRBJ2-7; d_gene: TRBD2; CDR3aa: CASSSTGLAGNLHGYEQYF; CDR3nt: TGCGCCAGCAGCTCGACGGGACTAGCGGGAAATCTACACGGCTACGAGCAGTACTTC
v_gene: TRBV5-1; abundance: NA; len: 17; j_gene: TRBJ2-7; d_gene: TRBD1; CDR3aa: CASSLVAVTGLSYEQYF; CDR3nt: TGCGCCAGCAGCTTGGTTGCCGTGACAGGGTTGTCCTACGAGCAGTACTTC
v_gene: TRBV6-1; abundance: once; len: 16; j_gene: TRBJ2-1; d_gene: TRBD2; CDR3aa: CASSGKGLAGVGEQFF; CDR3nt: TGTGCCAGCAGTGGGAAGGGACTAGCGGGGGTGGGTGAGCAGTTCTTC
v_gene: TRBV6-5; abundance: NA; len: 13; j_gene: TRBJ1-1; d_gene: TRBD1; CDR3aa: CASSYTGDTEAFF; CDR3nt: TGTGCCAGCAGTTACACAGGGGATACTGAAGCTTTCTTT
v_gene: TRBV4-1; abundance: NA; len: 17; j_gene: TRBJ2-1; d_gene: TRBD2; CDR3aa: CASSQVLSGSFYNEQFF; CDR3nt: TGCGCCAGCAGCCAGGTCCTTAGCGGGAGCTTCTACAATGAGCAGTTCTTC
v_gene: TRBV7-9; abundance: NA; len: 13; j_gene: TRBJ1-5; d_gene: TRBD1; CDR3aa: CASTRQGDQPQHF; CDR3nt: TGTGCCAGCACTCGACAGGGTGATCAGCCCCAGCATTTT